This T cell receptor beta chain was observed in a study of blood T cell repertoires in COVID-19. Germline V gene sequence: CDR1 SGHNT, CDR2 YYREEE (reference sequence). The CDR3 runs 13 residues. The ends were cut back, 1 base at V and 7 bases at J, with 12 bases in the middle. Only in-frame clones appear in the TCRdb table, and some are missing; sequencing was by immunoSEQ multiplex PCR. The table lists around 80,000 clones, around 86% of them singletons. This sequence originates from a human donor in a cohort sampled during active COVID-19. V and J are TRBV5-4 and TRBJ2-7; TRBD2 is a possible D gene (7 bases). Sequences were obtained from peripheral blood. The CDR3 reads CASSLWGGGEQYF. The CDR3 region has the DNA TGTGCCAGCAGCTTGTGGGGGGGCGGGGAGCAGTACTTC.